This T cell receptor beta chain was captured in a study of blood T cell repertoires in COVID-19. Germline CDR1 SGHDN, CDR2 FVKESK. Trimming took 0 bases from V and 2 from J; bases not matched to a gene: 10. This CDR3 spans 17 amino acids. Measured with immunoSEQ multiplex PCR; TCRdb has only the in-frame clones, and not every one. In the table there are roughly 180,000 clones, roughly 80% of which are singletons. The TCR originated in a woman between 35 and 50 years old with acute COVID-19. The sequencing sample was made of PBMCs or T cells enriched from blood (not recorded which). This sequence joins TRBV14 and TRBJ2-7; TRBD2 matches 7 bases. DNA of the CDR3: TGTGCCAGCAGCCAAGACGGTCTAGCGGAAACACCCTACGAGCAGTACGTC. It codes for CASSQDGLAETPYEQYV.